This paragraph covers one T cell receptor (beta chain) sequence. Antigen: not known. The CDR3 does not end in the conserved phenylalanine or tryptophan, so this is likely a read error. Sample-barcoded 5' priming and a J-beta primer mix drove a second PCR of about 6 to 12 cycles. MiXCR was run by TCRdb on the 5' RACE reads, yielding one entry per CDR3 protein. Of 540,000 or so distinct CDR3 sequences listed, approximately 25% are singletons. Germline V gene lookup returns CDR1 SEHNR and CDR2 FQNEAQ (reference sequence). J lost 1 base, V lost 2 bases, and 14 bases had no gene match. The CDR3 is 19 amino acids. This entry comes from a study of blood T cells in healthy people across ages. Findings of the study overall: Per million T cells, TCR beta diversity dropped about linearly as age rose.

Every donor provided roughly 10 milliliters of peripheral blood. Another study also made use of these data, one on T cells of mothers and their children. That source reports: The donor cohort consisted of three healthy Caucasian mothers and their six children.

The chain recombines TRBV7-9 with TRBJ1-1; the match to TRBD1 covers 9 bases. Sequencing was done on a sample of blood. The origin of this receptor is a boy between 10 and 17 years old in good health. CDR3 loop: CASSLLILRDRAPNTEAFL. The CDR3 DNA reads as TGTGCCAGCAGCTTACTGATTTTAAGGGACAGGGCCCCGAACACTGAAGCTTTCCTT.